What follows are 4 T cell receptor beta chains derived from one specimen sequenced in a study of T cells after yellow fever vaccination. TCRdb re-called the 5' RACE reads through MiXCR, storing one row per CDR3 protein. The table has around 530,000 distinct CDR3 sequences, less than 20% seen once. The sample in question was PBMCs, obtained about 5 days after the first yellow fever vaccination. The receptors come from a man younger than 30 who received the YFV17D yellow fever vaccine.

In this sample, this clonotype turned up a few times. This chain links TRBV5-1 with TRBJ2-5, with a tentative D call TRBD1 (7 bases). Trimming left V 3 bases short and J 2 bases short, with 17 bases between. The CDR3 extends over 16 amino acids. Germline V gives CDR1 SGHRS, CDR2 YFSETQ. The CDR3: CASSWSPGGNQETQYF. The CDR3 DNA follows: TGCGCCAGCAGCTGGTCTCCAGGGGGGAATCAAGAGACCCAGTACTTC.

The chain combines TRBV2 with TRBJ2-2; the D gene is possibly TRBD1 (6 bases). This CDR3 spans 15 amino acids. The V end lost 8 bases, the J end lost 5 bases, and 18 bases lay between the germline ends. Germline-derived CDR1 and CDR2 are SNHLY and FYNNEI. The CDR3 region is CASLTEQGGTGELFF. The CDR3 DNA follows: TGTGCCAGCCTAACGGAACAGGGCGGAACCGGGGAGCTGTTTTTT.

In its sample, this clonotype was seen a few times. The V and J genes are TRBV3-1 and TRBJ1-2; TRBD1 matches at 7 bases. CDR1 and CDR2 (germline): LGHDT, YNNKEL (reference sequence). V trimming: 0 bases; J trimming: 7 bases; junction bases outside the gene matches: 5. This CDR3 spans 14 amino acids. The CDR3 sequence: CASSQDRDRGGYTF. In DNA form, the CDR3 reads TGTGCCAGCAGCCAAGACCGGGACAGAGGTGGCTACACCTTC.

Only a few counts were recorded for this clonotype. V is TRBV5-1 and J is TRBJ2-3; the match to TRBD1 covers 7 bases. Germline CDR1 reads SGHRS; CDR2 reads YFSETQ. This CDR3 is 14 amino acids long. V was clipped by 6 bases and J by 0 bases; unmatched bases: 4. Written as DNA, the CDR3 is TGCGCCAGCAAGGGGGCGACGAGCACAGATACGCAGTATTTT. It is translated as CASKGATSTDTQYF.